This entry is about one TCR beta chain. This CDR3 is built from 13 residues. The V gene's germline CDR1 is SEHNR and CDR2 FQNEAQ (reference sequence). V gave up 1 base and J gave up 9 bases, with 10 bases separating them. This sample is part of a study of regulatory T cells in long-lasting Graves disease. In building TCR beta libraries, iRepertoire HTBI primers were used together with Arm-PCR of CDR3 regions. In TCRdb, the multiplex PCR reads were re-called with MiXCR into one record per CDR3 protein. The sample consists of a few hundred thousand distinct CDR3 sequences, 20% to 25% of them appearing once. Time point given: persistent/refractory GD, antithyroid drugs over 5 years with positive TRAb. Generation of the TCR library employed RNA extracted from PBMCs.

The rearrangement joins TRBV7-9 to TRBJ1-3; D not resolved. This clonotype was sampled from a female donor with Graves disease. The sample here was peripheral blood mononuclear cells (PBMCs), taken when the disease was refractory, from a patient treated with antithyroid drugs. The CDR3 reads CASSLVDDGTIYF. The CDR3 DNA reads TGTGCCAGCAGCTTAGTAGATGACGGCACCATATATTTT.